This TCR beta chain stems from a study of blood T cell repertoires in COVID-19. Study context: Acute and convalescent COVID-19 specimens originated in the United States, Italy and Spain. In each case, the material was cDNA or gDNA derived from T cells, B-cell-depleted T cells, or PBMCs.

In the source study's methods: For nucleated cells, counts were estimated from reference gene primer amplification. Using immunoSEQ multiplex PCR, the repertoire was profiled, and TCRdb retains in-frame clones only, with some absent. The V and J calls and clone size were taken over from that table, and D and trimming were inferred from the DNA. Among around 97,000 clones listed, around 84% were seen once. Deletions cut 0 bases from V and 2 bases from J, with 11 bases between. This CDR3 has 15 amino acids. CDR1 is SGHRS and CDR2 is YFSETQ in the germline V gene. V and J are TRBV5-1 and TRBJ1-2, with D uncertain. Input material: peripheral blood. The clonotype was recovered from a human donor in a cohort sampled during active COVID-19. CDR3 region: CASSLGHQINYGYTF. As DNA, the CDR3 is TGCGCCAGCAGCTTGGGCCACCAGATAAACTATGGCTACACCTTC. Combining the CDR3 with reference TRBV5-1 and TRBJ1-2 gives the whole variable domain KAGVTQTPRYLIKTRGQQVTLSCSPISGHRSVSWYQQTPGQGLQFLFEYFSETQRNKGNFPGRFSGRQFSNSRSEMNVSTLELGDSALYLCASSLGHQINYGYTFGSGTRLTVV.